Following are 22 T cell receptor beta chains from one sample sequenced in a study of blood T cell repertoires in COVID-19. Clones were read by immunoSEQ multiplex PCR, and TCRdb kept only the in-frame ones, dropping some. The data contain 150,000 or so clones, approximately 83% of them seen just once; the ten biggest clones take up around 8%. Sequenced material: peripheral blood. These receptor sequences come from a woman aged 55-70 years with COVID-19, enrolled during active disease.

The rearrangement links TRBV5-4 to TRBJ1-2; the D gene is possibly TRBD1 (5 bases). There are 15 residues in the CDR3. Trimming removed 4 bases from V and 3 bases from J, with 16 bases in between. From germline, CDR1 is SGHNT and CDR2 YYREEE (reference sequence). The CDR3 nucleotides are TGTGCCAGCAGCCCAGGACATTTGGGTGACTATGGCTACACCTTC. It codes for CASSPGHLGDYGYTF. Full variable domain (outside the CDR3, taken from reference TRBV5-4 and TRBJ1-2): ETGVTQSPTHLIKTRGQQVTLRCSSQSGHNTVSWYQQALGQGPQFIFQYYREEENGRGNFPPRFSGLQFPNYSSELNVNALELDDSALYLCASSPGHLGDYGYTFGSGTRLTVV.

The V and J genes are TRBV5-1 and TRBJ1-5, with a possible D match to TRBD1 (6 bases). The ends were cut back, 4 bases at V and 7 bases at J, with 15 bases in the middle. Germline values: CDR1 SGHRS, CDR2 YFSETQ. The CDR3 spans 14 residues. The CDR3 protein is CASSPQGVGQPQHF. The CDR3 DNA reads as TGCGCCAGCAGCCCACAGGGAGTAGGGCAGCCCCAGCATTTT.

V gene TRBV18 combines with J gene TRBJ1-6; 9 positions agree with TRBD1. Trimming took 3 bases from V and 9 from J; bases not matched to a gene: 3. Germline CDR1 reads KGHSH; CDR2 reads LQKENI. This CDR3 is 14 amino acids long. CDR3 sequence: CASSPDRGSSPLHF. The DNA of the CDR3 is TGTGCCAGCTCACCGGACAGGGGTAGTTCACCCCTCCACTTT. Filled out from reference TRBV18 and TRBJ1-6, the complete variable domain reads NAGVMQNPRHLVRRRGQEARLRCSPMKGHSHVYWYRQLPEEGLKFMVYLQKENIIDESGMPKERFSAEFPKEGPSILRIQQVVRGDSAAYFCASSPDRGSSPLHFGNGTRLTVT.

This chain links TRBV6-1 with TRBJ1-4, with D tentatively TRBD1 (5 bases). The V end was cut by 3 bases, the J end by 7 bases, with 18 bases between. The germline V gene has CDR1 MNHNS and CDR2 SASEGT. This CDR3 is built from 16 residues. CDR3 bases: TGTGCCAGCAGTGATGGGTCCGGGACTGGGGGTGAAAAACTGTTTTTT. Protein: CASSDGSGTGGEKLFF.

The CDR3 sequence is CASSPIYKQAHTEAFF. The CDR3 nucleotides are TGTGCCAGCAGCCCCATCTATAAACAGGCGCACACTGAAGCTTTCTTT. The gene calls are TRBV4-2 and TRBJ1-1; tentatively, D is TRBD1 (5 bases). Trimming removed 4 bases from V and 3 bases from J, with 18 bases in between. The CDR3 loop spans 16 amino acids. CDR1 and CDR2 from the germline V gene are LGHNA and YNFKEQ.

This chain joins TRBV2 and TRBJ2-7; the match to TRBD2 covers 11 bases. The CDR3 runs to 15 residues. J lost 4 bases, V lost 6 bases, and 8 bases had no gene match. CDR1 and CDR2 from the germline V gene are SNHLY and FYNNEI. DNA of the CDR3: TGTGCCAGCAGCCCCCCTAGCGGGGGGAGGTACGAGCAGTACTTC. Amino acids: CASSPPSGGRYEQYF.

A single count supports this clone. The chain uses TRBV6-5 and TRBJ2-1; possible D gene TRBD2, 5 bases. CDR1 is MNHEY and CDR2 is SVGAGI in the germline V gene. V gave up 7 bases and J gave up 6 bases, with 13 bases separating them. The CDR3 has 13 residues. CDR3 sequence reads: CASTITSGNEQFF. DNA of the CDR3: TGTGCCAGCACCATAACTAGTGGCAATGAGCAGTTCTTC.

This sequence joins TRBV6-1 and TRBJ1-2; D is undetermined. The length of the CDR3 is 15 residues. V lost 3 bases, J lost 3 bases, and 14 bases lay in between. Germline CDR1 is MNHNS and CDR2 is SASEGT. CDR3 sequence reads: CASSDSAGPDYGYTF. DNA of the CDR3: TGTGCCAGCAGTGATAGCGCAGGCCCAGACTATGGCTACACCTTC.

This chain joins TRBV30 and TRBJ1-3; no reliable D call. The CDR3 consists of 14 residues. CDR1 GTSNPN and CDR2 SVGIG come from the germline V gene (reference sequence). V was shortened by 2 bases and J by 4 bases, with 12 bases between the two germline ends. The CDR3, as DNA: TGTGCCTGGAGTAGCGGTAGAATGGGAAACACCATATATTTT. Amino acid sequence: CAWSSGRMGNTIYF.

The chain has TRBV18 and TRBJ1-1; 7 bases match TRBD1. Germline V gene data show CDR1 as KGHSH and CDR2 as LQKENI. The length of the CDR3 is 13 residues. V dropped 9 bases and J dropped 3; count of bases not matched to a gene: 7. CDR3 sequence: CARKGAGDTEAFF. For the CDR3, the DNA is TGTGCCAGGAAGGGGGCCGGGGACACTGAAGCTTTCTTT.

The J gene is TRBJ2-3, the V gene TRBV19; 9 bases map to TRBD2. The CDR3 totals 15 residues. J lost 2 bases, V lost 6 bases, and 6 bases had no gene match. CDR1 and CDR2 from the germline V gene are LNHDA and SQIVND (reference sequence). CDR3 in amino acids: CASRPLAGNTDTQYF. DNA of the CDR3: TGTGCCAGTAGGCCTCTAGCGGGGAACACAGATACGCAGTATTTT.

The chain is built from TRBV27 and TRBJ2-7, with D possibly TRBD2 on 6 matching bases. Germline loops: CDR1 MNHEY, CDR2 SMNVEV (reference sequence). The V gene lost 8 bases and the J gene lost 1 base, with 18 bases spanning the gap. The CDR3 runs to 15 residues. CDR3 region: CASRAGLSLSYEQYF. CDR3 coding DNA: TGTGCCAGCCGCGCGGGACTCAGCCTTTCCTACGAGCAGTACTTC.

V and J are TRBV28 and TRBJ1-2, with a possible D match to TRBD1 (5 bases). Trimming took 6 bases from V and 4 from J, leaving 24 bases between them. Germline CDR1 MDHEN, CDR2 SYDVKM. CDR3 length: 17 residues. DNA of the CDR3: TGTGCCAGCAGACCCGCCGTGGGGGGGGTATTTTTCTATGGCTACACCTTC. It codes for CASRPAVGGVFFYGYTF.

This chain links TRBV6-6 with TRBJ1-1, with no clear D. Germline V lookup: CDR1 MNHNY, CDR2 SVGAGI (reference sequence). CDR3 size: 14 residues. The V and J ends lost 5 bases and 4 bases respectively, with 14 bases between them. The CDR3 region is CASSQWVGSTEAFF. In DNA, the CDR3 is TGTGCCAGCAGTCAATGGGTGGGGAGCACTGAAGCTTTCTTT.

This chain uses TRBV5-4 with TRBJ2-3, with 8 bases identical to TRBD2. This CDR3 spans 13 amino acids. The V and J ends lost 10 bases and 2 bases, in that order; junction bases with no gene match: 6. In germline, CDR1 is SGHNT, CDR2 YYREEE (reference sequence). The CDR3 spells CALRRGVTDTQYF. CDR3 nucleotide sequence: TGTGCCCTAAGGCGGGGGGTCACAGATACGCAGTATTTT.

The V gene is TRBV5-1, the J gene TRBJ2-3; TRBD2 matches 12 bases. The V gene end was trimmed by 4 bases and the J gene end by 2 bases; junction bases not matched to a gene: 5. This CDR3 is 16 amino acids long. Germline V gene lookup returns CDR1 SGHRS and CDR2 YFSETQ. CDR3 nucleotides: TGCGCCAGCAGCCCCTCTAGCGGGGGGGACACAGATACGCAGTATTTT. It is translated as CASSPSSGGDTDTQYF.

The rearrangement uses TRBV3-1 (or the pseudogene TRBV3-2) and TRBJ1-2; 8 bases map to TRBD1. The CDR3 sequence is 14 residues long. Germline assignment: CDR1 LGHDT and CDR2 YNNKEL (reference sequence). The V segment lost 5 bases and the J segment 2 bases; nucleotides outside the gene matches: 4. As DNA, the CDR3 is TGTGCCAGCAGCGTCAGGGGGCTGAACTATGGCTACACCTTC. Encoded protein: CASSVRGLNYGYTF.

The J gene is TRBJ1-1, the V gene TRBV5-1, with unresolved D. The CDR3 covers 13 residues. The germline V gene has CDR1 SGHRS and CDR2 YFSETQ. Trimming cost V 0 bases and J 6 bases, with 9 bases left between them. The CDR3 bases are TGCGCCAGCAGCTTGGGAGTGAGGGCTGAAGCTTTCTTT. Protein product: CASSLGVRAEAFF.

The chain employs TRBV15 and TRBJ1-1; 7 nucleotides agree with TRBD1. This CDR3 has 17 residues. The germline gives CDR1 LNHNV, CDR2 YYDKDF (reference sequence). Trimming took 0 bases from V and 0 from J; bases not matched to a gene: 7. CDR3 in amino acids: CATSRDGVDRVNTEAFF. DNA of the CDR3: TGTGCCACCAGCAGAGATGGAGTAGACAGGGTGAACACTGAAGCTTTCTTT.

The chain links TRBV19 to TRBJ1-6, with D possibly being TRBD1 (6 bases). Germline V gene sequence: CDR1 LNHDA, CDR2 SQIVND (reference sequence). CDR3 length equals 14 residues. Deletions cut 3 bases from V and 10 bases from J, with 13 bases between. CDR3 nucleotides: TGTGCCAGTAGTATTAAACAGGGAGGGTCACCCCTCCACTTT. As protein: CASSIKQGGSPLHF. The full variable domain, completed using reference TRBV19 and TRBJ1-6, is DGGITQSPKYLFRKEGQNVTLSCEQNLNHDAMYWYRQDPGQGLRLIYYSQIVNDFQKGDIAEGYSVSREKKESFPLTVTSAQKNPTAFYLCASSIKQGGSPLHFGNGTRLTVT.

The chain couples TRBV5-1 to TRBJ2-7; D unresolved. Trimming stripped 2 bases from V and 3 bases from J, with 9 bases between. This CDR3 spans 13 amino acids. The V gene's germline CDR1 is SGHRS and CDR2 YFSETQ. The CDR3 region has the DNA TGCGCCAGCAGCTTAGGAGAAAACTACGAGCAGTACTTC. It specifies CASSLGENYEQYF.

The rearrangement links TRBV11-2 to TRBJ2-1; 8 nucleotides agree with TRBD1. Germline values: CDR1 SGHAT, CDR2 FQNNGV. The CDR3 covers 15 residues. The V segment lost 7 bases and the J segment 7 bases; nucleotides outside the gene matches: 12. CDR3: CASTLTGQVRNEQFF. The DNA of the CDR3 is TGTGCCAGCACACTTACGGGACAGGTTCGTAATGAGCAGTTCTTC.